The TCR beta chain under discussion was sequenced for a study of blood T cells in healthy people across ages. CDR1 is DFQATT and CDR2 is SNEGSKA in the germline V gene (reference sequence). The germline V and J ends were trimmed by 5 bases and 5 bases, with 12 bases remaining between them. The CDR3 sequence is 12 residues long. Study-level results: Among long-lived donors, naive CD4+ cells were more numerous and diversity higher than in aged donors.

There are a few counts of this clonotype. The antigen remains undetermined. Then a second PCR, running roughly 7 to 11 cycles, was carried out with a sample-barcoded 5' primer and a J-beta primer mix. Via MiXCR, TCRdb re-called the 5' RACE reads, giving one row per CDR3 protein. The sample includes 800,000 to 950,000 distinct CDR3 sequences, about 28% seen only once; the top ten take roughly 10%. This sample was shared with a second study, whose subject was T cells of mothers and their children. This second study says: For cDNA synthesis, the complete extracted RNA was used (roughly 1.5 ug per 15 ul). Comparable shaping of TCR recombination output by thymic selection was observed in related and unrelated pairs. Related mother-child pairs shared slightly more overlap than unrelated pairs, but the difference was non-significant.

Sequenced: blood. This receptor was identified in a woman between 40 and 50 years old in good health. The V call is TRBV20-1, the J call TRBJ1-2; D is undetermined. The CDR3 DNA sequence: TGCAGTGCTCAACCTGGGGTTTATGGCTACACCTTC. Translated: CSAQPGVYGYTF.